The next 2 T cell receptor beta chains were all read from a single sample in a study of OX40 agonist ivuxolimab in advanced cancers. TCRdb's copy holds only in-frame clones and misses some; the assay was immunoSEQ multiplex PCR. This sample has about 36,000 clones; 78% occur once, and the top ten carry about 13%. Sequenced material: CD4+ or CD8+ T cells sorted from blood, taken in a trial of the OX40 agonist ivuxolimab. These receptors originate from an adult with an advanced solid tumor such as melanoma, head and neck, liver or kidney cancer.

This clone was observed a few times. CDR3 sequence: CASSPRSQANTGELFF. In DNA, the CDR3 is TGTGCCAGCTCACCACGGTCGCAGGCCAACACCGGGGAGCTGTTTTTT. This chain connects TRBV18 to TRBJ2-2; D remains ambiguous. V shed 1 base and J shed 2 bases, with 11 bases lying between them. The CDR3 loop spans 16 amino acids. Germline CDR1 is KGHSH and CDR2 is LQKENI.

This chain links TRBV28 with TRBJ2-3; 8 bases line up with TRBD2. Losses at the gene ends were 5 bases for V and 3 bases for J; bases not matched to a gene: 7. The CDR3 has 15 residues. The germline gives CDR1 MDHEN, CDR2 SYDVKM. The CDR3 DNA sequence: TGTGCCAGCAGTCCAACGGGGGGGCGAACAGATACGCAGTATTTT. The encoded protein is CASSPTGGRTDTQYF.